The following is a TCR beta chain sequence with its context. The V end was cut by 7 bases, the J end by 6 bases, with 15 bases between. Germline assignment: CDR1 MDHEN and CDR2 SYDVKM. The CDR3 loop spans 13 amino acids. Only in-frame clones appear in the TCRdb table, and some are missing; sequencing was by immunoSEQ multiplex PCR. Of about 120,000 clones in the sample, approximately 92% were seen once. These data come from a study of cytomegalovirus exposure and HLA in healthy donors. The sequenced sample was PBMCs. This TCR was sampled from a woman under 30 in good health and CMV-seronegative. This rearrangement joins TRBV28 to TRBJ1-2; D might be TRBD1 (5 bases). CDR3 protein: CASKNRRWNGYTF. Here the CDR3 DNA reads TGTGCCAGCAAGAACAGGCGGTGGAATGGCTACACCTTC.